The entry below describes one T cell receptor (beta chain). This clone was observed a single time. Its cognate antigen has yet to be identified. Base quality data are lacking; no much larger clone is found one base away. The immunoSEQ Assay, a bias-controlled multiplex PCR, was used to amplify TCRbeta CDR3 regions from genomic DNA. In the original analysis: The number of nucleated cells in each sample was estimated by amplification of reference gene primers within the assay. Sequence reads were collapsed and filtered to measure the absolute abundance of every unique TCRbeta CDR3 rearrangement. Productive Simpson clonality was computed per sample as the square root of Simpson's diversity index over productive rearrangements. TCRdb limited this immuneACCESS table to in-frame rearrangements with V and J called. A share of clones is missing; checked studies link under half to unresolved V genes, and the rest is unexplained. V, J and clone size reflect that table, while D and trimming were determined from the DNA. A total of over 20,000 clones appear in this sample, 92% of them only once. Just over 2% of the sample rests with the top ten.

This specimen comes from a study of blood T cell repertoires in COVID-19 (dated by TCRdb to the early 2020s). Context from the whole study: The collaborator samples originated in the United States, Italy and Spain and spanned the acute and convalescent phases of COVID-19. Sample metadata almost always included a de-identified subject ID, COVID-19 status, age in years and sex. The material from the prospective study consisted of cDNA or gDNA derived from T cells, B-cell-depleted T cells, or PBMCs. Samples came from the ongoing ImmuneRACE study (first 160 participants) plus 1,254 subjects from 6 global collaborators. The dataset comprised deeply sampled blood TCRbeta repertoires from subjects exposed to, actively infected with, or recovered from COVID-19. A freely available public database, intended as a resource for researchers studying the immune response to SARS-CoV-2, is where the repertoires were released. Where available, HLA class I and class II types were taken from metadata supplied by the sample provider and were not determined by assay-based typing.

Here V drops 5 bases and J drops 6 bases, and the junction holds 9 bases not matched to any gene. From its cysteine to its phenylalanine, the CDR3 spans 15 amino acids. CDR3 DNA only is kept here, 45 bases in frame from base 1. CDR1 and CDR2, per the germline V gene, are SGHTA and FQGNSA. Each collaborating institution followed its own protocols to collect whole blood in K2EDTA tubes. For TCRbeta analysis, collaborator samples were shipped as frozen whole blood, as isolated PBMCs, or as DNA extracted from either sample type. Here is what the overall study found, with its caveats: Clinical and demographic metadata were provided uncurated, with the amount varying by source and participant.

The specimen was peripheral blood. The V gene is TRBV7-2 and the J gene is TRBJ1-2; TRBD1 aligns with 10 central bases. This receptor was identified in a human donor in a cohort sampled during active COVID-19. Read as DNA, the sequence is TGTGCCAGCAGCAACCGGGACAGGGGTCCGGATGGCTACACCTTC. Its translation reads: CASSNRDRGPDGYTF.